Listed below are T cell receptor beta chains from one sample, sequenced in a study of early T cells in non-severe SARS-CoV-2 infection. TCRdb used MiXCR to reprocess the 5' RACE reads, holding one entry per CDR3 protein. The sample holds around 70,000 distinct CDR3 sequences; 12% are singletons and the top ten take around 4.3%. The sample was whole blood. The receptors come from an adult who was a healthcare worker with PCR-confirmed SARS-CoV-2 infection or an uninfected control (not recorded which). Both conserved end residues are part of each CDR3. The D gene is left open where the match is weak. Where a row states a size, it is once, few, many or the class of an expanded clone; other rows omit it.

TRBD2	TRBJ2-7	TRBV29-1	-	TGCAGCGTTGAGGGGACTAGCGGGAGTCTGGGGGAGCAGTACTTC	CSVEGTSGSLGEQYF
-	TRBJ1-1	TRBV20-1	-	TGCAGTGCTAGAGCATCTGACAGAGGGAGTGACACTGAAGCTTTCTTT	CSARASDRGSDTEAFF
TRBD2	TRBJ2-1	TRBV20-1	many	TGCAGTGCTAGCTCCTCTAGCGGGAGGGGAAGTGAGCAGTTCTTC	CSASSSSGRGSEQFF
-	TRBJ2-5	TRBV3-1	-	TGTGCCAGCATCTCATCGCGGGCGGCCGGGACCCAGTACTTC	CASISSRAAGTQYF
TRBD1	TRBJ2-5	TRBV7-7	-	TGTGCCAGCAGCCCTCTTGGGACAGGGGAAGAGACCCAGTACTTC	CASSPLGTGEETQYF
-	TRBJ1-1	TRBV7-8	many	TGTGCCAGCAGCTTAGGACCCATCCAGAACACTGAAGCTTTCTTT	CASSLGPIQNTEAFF
-	TRBJ2-3	TRBV27	few	TGTGCCAGCAGTTTTAGGGAGAGGGATACGCAGTATTTT	CASSFRERDTQYF
-	TRBJ1-5	TRBV12-3/TRBV12-4	few	TGTGCCAGCAGTCTGCCCGGGGGCAATCAGCCCCAGCATTTT	CASSLPGGNQPQHF
TRBD2	TRBJ2-1	TRBV3-1	-	TGTGCCAGCAGCCAAGAAGGCACGGGACTAGCGGACAATGAGCAGTTCTTC	CASSQEGTGLADNEQFF
-	TRBJ2-3	TRBV20-1	few	TGCAGTGCTGACCAGACGCGGGGGCGGACAGATACGCAGTATTTT	CSADQTRGRTDTQYF
-	TRBJ2-2	TRBV7-2	few	TGTGCCAGCAGCTTAGCGCTTCCAGGGGAGCTGTTTTTT	CASSLALPGELFF
-	TRBJ2-2	TRBV11-2	many	TGTGCCAGCAGCCCCGCCGGGGAGCTGTTTTTT	CASSPAGELFF
TRBD1	TRBJ1-1	TRBV27	many	TGTGCCAGCAGTTTGAAGGGGGCTGGCACTGAAGCTTTCTTT	CASSLKGAGTEAFF
-	TRBJ1-2	TRBV20-1	once	TGCAGTGCCAGAAAGGGGAGCAACTATGGCTACACCTTC	CSARKGSNYGYTF